Following are 19 T cell receptor beta chains from one sample sequenced in a study of CXCR3-negative and CXCR3-positive naive CD8 T cells. UMI-labeled 5' RACE yielded the TRB cDNA libraries. After re-calling the 5' RACE reads, TCRdb lists one entry per CDR3 protein, DNA absent. Found here are some 130,000 distinct CDR3 sequences; the top ten clones hold approximately 0.29%. The sequenced material came from naive CXCR3- CD8+ T cells from blood. The subset was: CD45RO-CCR7+CD27+CD95- naive CD8+ T cells lacking CXCR3 (TNR3-). These receptors all stem from a human donor in good health. Some clones in this sample may be carry-over from other donors' samples.

The chain uses TRBV20-1 and TRBJ2-5; TCRdb's assignment of TRBD2 cannot be checked, as there is no DNA. This CDR3 has 20 residues. CDR1 DFQATT and CDR2 SNEGSKA come from the germline V gene (reference sequence). The chain's CDR3 is CSARNLNTPGRLAGAETQYF.

V and J are TRBV21-1 and TRBJ1-2. TRBV21-1 is shown as a pseudogene. The CDR3 is 16 residues long. The chain's CDR3 is CASSNVECGLIYGYTF.

The V call is TRBV7-2, the J call TRBJ1-4; the TRBD1 assignment by TCRdb is unverifiable without DNA. The CDR3 contains 16 residues. Germline values: CDR1 SGHTA, CDR2 FQGNSA. The CDR3 sequence is CASSLDRLGHNEKLFF.

The rearrangement joins TRBV27 to TRBJ2-3; TCRdb outputs TRBD2, but without DNA this stays unchecked. Per the germline V gene, CDR1 is MNHEY and CDR2 is SMNVEV (reference sequence). The CDR3 is made up of 15 amino acids. CDR3 protein: CASSFGLAWTDTQYF.

The rearrangement uses TRBV29-1 and TRBJ2-1; TCRdb's assignment of TRBD2 cannot be checked, as there is no DNA. The CDR3 is made up of 16 amino acids. Germline V gives CDR1 SQVTM, CDR2 ANQGSEA. CDR3 region: CSVEASGRLLGNEQFF.

This rearrangement joins TRBV4-1 to TRBJ2-1; absent DNA, TCRdb's TRBD2 call cannot be checked. The CDR3 length is 15 residues. Germline CDR1 MGHRA, CDR2 YSYEKL. Here the CDR3 reads CASSLPGLASYEQFF.

V gene TRBV14 combines with J gene TRBJ2-7; the D gene TCRdb calls, TRBD1, cannot be checked with no DNA. Germline V gene sequence: CDR1 SGHDN, CDR2 FVKESK. The CDR3 length is 15 residues. The CDR3: CASSFGQGRRYEQYF.

The chain employs TRBV7-9 and TRBJ2-2; TCRdb proposes TRBD1, but this gene call is untestable without DNA. CDR1 is SEHNR and CDR2 is FQNEAQ in the germline V gene (reference sequence). This CDR3 region has 15 residues. This CDR3 reads CASSGPGQGKRELFF.

The gene calls are TRBV29-1 and TRBJ2-3; TCRdb's D gene call, TRBD2, goes unchecked for lack of DNA. The CDR3 spans 13 residues. The germline CDR1 and CDR2 sequences are SQVTM and ANQGSEA. CDR3 sequence reads: CSGRRGGGDTQYF.

J is TRBJ1-5 and V is TRBV27; TCRdb outputs TRBD1, but without DNA this stays unchecked. CDR3 length equals 15 residues. CDR1 MNHEY and CDR2 SMNVEV come from the germline V gene (reference sequence). The chain's CDR3 is CASSRTGGFGQPQHF.

This CDR3 reads CASSLSRWMNTEAFF. The J gene is TRBJ1-1, the V gene TRBV5-5. The germline V gene has CDR1 SGHKS and CDR2 YYEKEE (reference sequence). This CDR3 contains 15 residues.

V and J are TRBV7-8 and TRBJ2-2; no DNA is available, so the TRBD1 call from TCRdb remains unchecked. Germline assignment: CDR1 SGHVS and CDR2 FQNEAQ. The CDR3 extends over 15 amino acids. CDR3 amino acids: CASSSLDRVAGELFF.

The chain links TRBV15 to TRBJ1-5; TCRdb reports TRBD1, a call that lacks DNA to check it against. Germline V gene lookup returns CDR1 LNHNV and CDR2 YYDKDF (reference sequence). The length of the CDR3 is 15 residues. CDR3 sequence: CATSRDRQINQPQHF.

J is TRBJ2-1 and V is TRBV4-3. Per germline, CDR1 LGHNA and CDR2 YSLEER. This CDR3 region has 14 residues. The CDR3 loop reads CASSQLGPVHEQFF.

The chain employs TRBV6-5 and TRBJ2-1; TCRdb returns TRBD2, unconfirmable since there is no DNA. The CDR3 has 18 amino acids. CDR1 MNHEY and CDR2 SVGAGI come from the germline V gene. CDR3 in amino acids: CASSWASGAVGSYNEQFF.

CDR3 region: CASSFPQGPEQYF. The V gene is TRBV28, the J gene TRBJ2-7; TCRdb designates TRBD1, a call that cannot be tested without DNA. The CDR3 loop spans 13 amino acids. Germline V CDR1 and CDR2: MDHEN, SYDVKM.

This chain connects TRBV5-1 to TRBJ1-2; with no DNA, the TCRdb D assignment of TRBD1 cannot be verified. The CDR3 contains 16 residues. From germline, CDR1 is SGHRS and CDR2 YFSETQ. The CDR3 here is CASSLFPEQVNYGYTF.

J is TRBJ2-3 and V is TRBV1; the TCRdb call, TRBD2, lacks DNA for checking. TRBV1 is assigned pseudogene status. There are 18 residues in the CDR3. The CDR3 sequence is CTSSQEIRTSRGTDTQYF.

The CDR3 is CASGPQMGTADTQYF. J is TRBJ2-3 and V is TRBV12-5; as DNA is missing, the TRBD1 call by TCRdb cannot be tested. The germline gives CDR1 LGHNT, CDR2 FRNRAP. This CDR3 region has 15 residues.